The 20 T cell receptor beta chains in this list originate from one sample, sequenced in a study of T cells in Graves' hyperthyroidism and ophthalmopathy. RNA transcripts provided the source from which TCR beta CDR3 regions were amplified. Carried out on the TCR CDR3, a first-round RT-PCR used the HTBI primer set. TCRdb itself ran the multiplex PCR reads through MiXCR, one entry per CDR3 protein. The table includes about 200,000 distinct CDR3 sequences, 17% detected once. The material sequenced was blood. The receptor source for this set is a woman aged 45-65 years with Graves' hyperthyroidism.

This clonotype was seen a handful of times. The CDR3 DNA sequence: TGTGCCAGCAGTGACAGTTTCTATAATTCACCCCTCCACTTT. It yields the protein CASSDSFYNSPLHF. The chain is built from TRBV2 and TRBJ1-6; D gene ambiguous. The ends were cut back, 3 bases at V and 3 bases at J, with 6 bases in the middle. Germline CDR1 and CDR2: SNHLY and FYNNEI. CDR3 length: 14 residues. Combining the CDR3 with reference TRBV2 and TRBJ1-6 gives the whole variable domain EPEVTQTPSHQVTQMGQEVILRCVPISNHLYFYWYRQILGQKVEFLVSFYNNEISEKSEIFDDQFSVERPDGSNFTLKIRSTKLEDSAMYFCASSDSFYNSPLHFGNGTRLTVT.

The chain uses TRBV14 and TRBJ1-2, with D maybe TRBD1 (5 bases). CDR3 length: 15 residues. Trimming cost V 0 bases and J 4 bases, with 12 bases left between them. Per germline, CDR1 SGHDN and CDR2 FVKESK. The CDR3 DNA reads as TGTGCCAGCAGCCAAGATAGTGACAGCCCCTATGGCTACACCTTC. Amino acids: CASSQDSDSPYGYTF.

The genes are TRBV9 and TRBJ2-5; D gene uncertain. Trimming took 0 bases from V and 2 from J, leaving 5 bases between them. CDR3 length: 13 amino acids. Germline V lookup: CDR1 SGDLS, CDR2 YYNGEE. CDR3 residues: CASSVGIQETQYF. DNA for the CDR3: TGTGCCAGCAGCGTAGGAATTCAAGAGACCCAGTACTTC.

This clonotype was seen many times. J is TRBJ2-5 and V is TRBV24-1; 8 bases agree with TRBD2. Germline V CDR1 and CDR2: KGHDR, SFDVKD. V lost 1 base, J lost 5 bases, and 8 bases stayed unmatched. This CDR3 is 16 amino acids long. Here the CDR3 reads CATSDFKAGDGETQYF. In DNA form, the CDR3 reads TGTGCCACCAGTGATTTTAAAGCGGGAGATGGGGAGACCCAGTACTTC.

A note on this clonotype: Being one base from a much bigger clone, this may be a read error. The J gene is TRBJ2-5, the V gene TRBV29-1, with 11 bases lining up with TRBD2. The germline V gene encodes CDR1 SQVTM and CDR2 ANQGSEA. V shed 7 bases and J 5 bases; nucleotides not matched to a gene: 9. This CDR3 contains 14 residues. DNA of the CDR3: TGCAGCGCTTCCCCCCGACTAGCGGGGGAGACCCAGTACTTC. It encodes CSASPRLAGETQYF.

The chain links TRBV28 to TRBJ1-5; D is possibly TRBD1 (5 bases). V gave up 7 bases and J gave up 7 bases, with 11 bases separating them. There are 12 residues in the CDR3. Germline V gene lookup returns CDR1 MDHEN and CDR2 SYDVKM. CDR3 sequence reads: CASTPKGQPQHF. CDR3 in DNA: TGTGCCAGCACCCCCAAGGGGCAGCCCCAGCATTTT. The whole variable domain, remainder taken from reference TRBV28 and TRBJ1-5, is DVKVTQSSRYLVKRTGEKVFLECVQDMDHENMFWYRQDPGLGLRLIYFSYDVKMKEKGDIPEGYSVSREKKERFSLILESASTNQTSMYLCASTPKGQPQHFGDGTRLSIL.

Ten or more counts support this clonotype. The rearrangement links TRBV20-1 to TRBJ1-5, with D possibly being TRBD1 (6 bases). There are 13 residues in the CDR3. V was clipped by 5 bases and J by 2 bases, with 10 bases between them. In germline, CDR1 is DFQATT, CDR2 SNEGSKA (reference sequence). The CDR3 DNA reads TGCAGTGCTTACAGGGACGGCAATCAGCCCCAGCATTTT. It specifies CSAYRDGNQPQHF.

In this sample, this clonotype turned up many times. The V and J genes are TRBV2 and TRBJ1-1; possibly TRBD1 for D (6 bases). Germline CDR1 is SNHLY and CDR2 is FYNNEI. V was pared by 6 bases and J by 2 bases, with 10 bases between. The CDR3 has 13 residues. The chain's CDR3 is CASRGTTNTEAFF. The CDR3 DNA reads as TGTGCCAGCAGAGGGACAACTAACACTGAAGCTTTCTTT.

The chain recombines TRBV4-2 with TRBJ2-7; 14 positions agree with TRBD2. The ends lost 0 bases at V and 6 bases at J; junction bases unmatched: 4. Per germline, CDR1 LGHNA and CDR2 YNFKEQ. The CDR3 runs to 16 residues. The CDR3 loop is CASSQEGTSGSFEQYF. The DNA of the CDR3 is TGTGCCAGCAGCCAAGAAGGGACTAGCGGGAGTTTCGAGCAGTACTTC.

This clonotype came up a few times. This chain links TRBV29-1 with TRBJ2-7; the D gene is possibly TRBD1 (5 bases). The CDR3 has 13 amino acids. Trimming took off 7 bases at V and 0 bases at J, with 13 bases between the two ends. CDR1 and CDR2 (germline): SQVTM, ANQGSEA. The DNA of the CDR3 is TGCAGCGCCGAGGACACAAACTCCTACGAGCAGTACTTC. Its protein is CSAEDTNSYEQYF.

This chain links TRBV15 with TRBJ1-5, with no clear D. There are 16 residues in the CDR3. Trimming removed 3 bases at V and 2 bases at J, with 14 bases between. Germline V lookup: CDR1 LNHNV, CDR2 YYDKDF (reference sequence). The CDR3 coding sequence is TGTGCCACCAGCAGTCCTGAGGGCGGGGGCAATCAGCCCCAGCATTTT. It codes for CATSSPEGGGNQPQHF.

The chain couples TRBV7-8 to TRBJ1-1, with 10 bases matching TRBD1. V trimming: 0 bases; J trimming: 2 bases; junction bases outside the gene matches: 3. Germline values: CDR1 SGHVS, CDR2 FQNEAQ. CDR3 length: 16 residues. CDR3 in amino acids: CASSLAETGGNTEAFF. The CDR3 region has the DNA TGTGCCAGCAGCTTAGCCGAGACAGGGGGCAACACTGAAGCTTTCTTT.

The table lists this clonotype with a few counts. The V gene is TRBV10-1, the J gene TRBJ2-3, with 12 bases aligning to TRBD2. The length of the CDR3 is 15 residues. With V trimmed by 2 bases and J by 9 bases, 6 bases remained unmatched. Germline V CDR1 and CDR2: WNHNN, SYGVQD (reference sequence). CDR3 region: CASSELRLAGVTQYF. CDR3 DNA: TGCGCCAGCAGTGAGCTGAGACTAGCGGGAGTAACGCAGTATTTT.

The table lists this clonotype with many counts. The V gene is TRBV2, the J gene TRBJ2-1; the match to TRBD2 covers 7 bases. The CDR3 totals 18 residues. Per germline, CDR1 SNHLY and CDR2 FYNNEI. V shed 2 bases, J shed 5 bases, and the junction held 15 bases outside the gene matches. The CDR3 DNA sequence: TGTGCCAGCAGTGAACCCTTATTAATTACTAGCGTTCACAATGAGCAGTTCTTC. This sequence encodes CASSEPLLITSVHNEQFF.

This clonotype was counted at least ten times. The chain combines TRBV12-3 or TRBV12-4 with TRBJ1-4, with TRBD1 identical over 7 bases. Trimming at V came to 6 bases and at J to 5 bases, leaving 12 bases not matched to a gene. The CDR3 contains 16 residues. In DNA, the CDR3 is TGTGCCAGCAGCCCGTCACGGGGCAGGGGGAATGAAAAACTGTTTTTT. Encoded protein: CASSPSRGRGNEKLFF.

This clonotype was observed a few times. Relative to the germline gene, one junction end is altered; a read error may explain this. The V call is TRBV4-2, the J call TRBJ2-3; D unclear. The CDR3 spans 13 residues. CDR1 is LGHNA, CDR2 YNFKEQ, per germline. In DNA form, the CDR3 reads TGTGCCAGCAGCCAGTCTGGCACGGATACGCAGTATTTT. Protein: CASSQSGTDTQYF.

This clonotype has a handful of counts. The gene calls are TRBV12-5 and TRBJ1-5, with D possibly TRBD1 on 6 matching bases. From germline, CDR1 is LGHNT and CDR2 FRNRAP. The CDR3 runs 14 residues. Trimming left V 5 bases short and J 4 bases short, with 12 bases between. The CDR3 reads CASGPSDSNQPQHF. As DNA, the CDR3 is TGTGCTAGTGGTCCCTCGGACAGTAATCAGCCCCAGCATTTT.

This clonotype showed up just a few times. This chain uses TRBV7-9 with TRBJ1-2; 10 positions match TRBD1. The CDR3 spans 19 residues. Germline CDR1 is SEHNR and CDR2 is FQNEAQ (reference sequence). With V trimmed by 2 bases and J by 8 bases, 20 bases remained unmatched. CDR3 residues: CASSLIRYTGDRGREGYTF. DNA for the CDR3: TGTGCCAGCAGCTTAATCCGCTACACTGGGGACAGGGGCCGGGAAGGCTACACCTTC.

This clonotype came up many times. The chain joins TRBV30 to TRBJ1-2; a weak D match, TRBD1 (5 bases). CDR1 is GTSNPN, CDR2 SVGIG, per germline (reference sequence). V was pared by 0 bases and J by 8 bases, with 13 bases between. The CDR3 covers 13 residues. CDR3 sequence reads: CAWSVLSGLGYTF. CDR3 bases: TGTGCCTGGAGTGTACTGTCGGGGCTCGGCTACACCTTC.

This clonotype was seen more than once but under ten times. J is TRBJ2-6 and V is TRBV5-6; TRBD1 might be the D (5 bases). Germline CDR1 reads SGHDT; CDR2 reads YYEEEE. This CDR3 spans 17 amino acids. The V end was cut by 6 bases, the J end by 1 base, with 17 bases between. CDR3 sequence: CASTPLSGRSGANVLTF. The CDR3 bases are TGTGCCAGCACCCCCTTGTCAGGGCGATCTGGGGCCAACGTCCTGACTTTC.